Following are 20 T cell receptor beta chains from one sample sequenced in a study of T cell responses to AZD1222 COVID-19 vaccine. TCRdb's copy holds only in-frame clones and misses some; the assay was immunoSEQ multiplex PCR. Of 150,000 to 200,000 clones listed, about 91% are singletons. Sample: peripheral blood, taken 28 days after the second AZD1222 dose. The receptors shown here come from an adult who received the AZD1222 COVID-19 vaccine.

This clone has a single count. CDR3 sequence (DNA): TGCAGCGTTGAAGTGGGGGGGACAGGGAAAACTGAAGCTTTCTTT. The encoded protein is CSVEVGGTGKTEAFF. The chain combines TRBV29-1 with TRBJ1-1; 9 positions agree with TRBD1. Germline CDR1 is SQVTM and CDR2 is ANQGSEA. Germline trimming cut 1 base from V and 5 bases from J; bases unmatched to any gene: 8. This CDR3 comprises 15 residues. The full variable domain, in which reference TRBV29-1 and TRBJ1-1 provide the parts outside the CDR3, is SAVISQKPSRDICQRGTSLTIQCQVDSQVTMMFWYRQQPGQSLTLIATANQGSEATYESGFVIDKFPISRPNLTFSTLTVSNMSPEDSSIYLCSVEVGGTGKTEAFFGQGTRLTVV.

The CDR3 sequence is CSVQATGLLWGYTF. The CDR3 coding sequence is TGCAGCGTTCAGGCCACAGGGCTCCTATGGGGCTACACCTTC. The chain joins TRBV29-1 to TRBJ1-2; a weak D match, TRBD1 (6 bases). The ends were cut back, 5 bases at V and 8 bases at J, with 21 bases in the middle. Germline CDR1 SQVTM, CDR2 ANQGSEA. The CDR3 runs to 14 residues.

V is TRBV6-5 and J is TRBJ1-1, with D possibly being TRBD1 (5 bases). This CDR3 has 14 residues. Per germline, CDR1 MNHEY and CDR2 SVGAGI. V shed 7 bases and J shed 3 bases, with 15 bases lying between them. The CDR3, as DNA: TGTGCCAGCACCCAGGACGGGGGATACACTGAAGCTTTCTTT. Protein product: CASTQDGGYTEAFF.

The genes are TRBV6-1 and TRBJ1-6; D gene ambiguous. The V gene lost 3 bases and the J gene lost 11 bases, with 14 bases spanning the gap. Germline V lookup: CDR1 MNHNS, CDR2 SASEGT. The CDR3 runs to 14 residues. This CDR3 reads CASSDFPQEAPLHF. CDR3 in DNA: TGTGCCAGCAGTGATTTCCCCCAGGAGGCACCCCTCCACTTT.

V usage is TRBV3-1 (or the pseudogene TRBV3-2) and J usage is TRBJ2-4, with a possible D match to TRBD2 (6 bases). Per the germline V gene, CDR1 is LGHDT and CDR2 is YNNKEL (reference sequence). Trimming removed 8 bases at V and 2 bases at J, with 16 bases between. This CDR3 spans 15 amino acids. The CDR3 sequence: CASSFPRGSKNIQYF. The CDR3 DNA is TGTGCCAGCTCCTTCCCCCGGGGGTCCAAAAACATTCAGTACTTC.

The V and J genes are TRBV7-9 and TRBJ2-3; 9 nucleotides match TRBD2. V gave up 5 bases and J gave up 2 bases; unmatched junction bases: 8. The V gene's germline CDR1 is SEHNR and CDR2 FQNEAQ (reference sequence). The length of the CDR3 is 16 residues. In DNA form, the CDR3 reads TGTGCCAGCAGCCCTATGGCGGGGGGGCCCACAGATACGCAGTATTTT. Protein product: CASSPMAGGPTDTQYF.

This chain links TRBV5-1 with TRBJ2-3; D uncertain. V was clipped by 0 bases and J by 0 bases, with 11 bases between them. The CDR3 consists of 16 residues. Per germline, CDR1 SGHRS and CDR2 YFSETQ. The CDR3 DNA reads TGCGCCAGCAGCTTGGCTCCGGTATCTAGCACAGATACGCAGTATTTT. Translating it yields CASSLAPVSSTDTQYF.

V is TRBV19 and J is TRBJ1-2, with 9 bases fitting TRBD1. Germline CDR1 is LNHDA and CDR2 is SQIVND (reference sequence). J lost 8 bases, V lost 1 base, and 5 bases had no gene match. This CDR3 contains 14 residues. The CDR3 sequence is CASSIGGTGYGYTF. The CDR3 DNA reads as TGTGCCAGTAGTATAGGGGGGACAGGGTACGGCTACACCTTC.

This clone appeared once. This chain links TRBV25-1 with TRBJ1-3, with 9 nucleotides matching TRBD1. Losses at the gene ends were 2 bases for V and 3 bases for J; bases not matched to a gene: 2. Per the germline V gene, CDR1 is MGHDK and CDR2 is SYGVNS. CDR3 length equals 15 residues. The CDR3 DNA reads as TGTGCCAGCAGTGAAAGGGACAGGGATGGAAACACCATATATTTT. Encoded protein: CASSERDRDGNTIYF. The entire variable domain, with the rest obtained from reference TRBV25-1 and TRBJ1-3, is as follows: EADIYQTPRYLVIGTGKKITLECSQTMGHDKMYWYQQDPGMELHLIHYSYGVNSTEKGDLSSESTVSRIRTEHFPLTLESARPSHTSQYLCASSERDRDGNTIYFGEGSWLTVV.

This clone is a singleton in its sample. The chain combines TRBV28 with TRBJ1-6, with TRBD1 matching 9 bases. The CDR3 has 14 amino acids. Germline assignment: CDR1 MDHEN and CDR2 SYDVKM. V was pared by 5 bases and J by 9 bases, with 5 bases of the junction left unmatched. CDR3 in amino acids: CASSLTGGGSPLHF. The DNA for the CDR3 is TGTGCCAGCAGTCTAACAGGGGGCGGTTCACCCCTCCACTTT. Full variable domain (rest looked up from reference TRBV28 and TRBJ1-6): DVKVTQSSRYLVKRTGEKVFLECVQDMDHENMFWYRQDPGLGLRLIYFSYDVKMKEKGDIPEGYSVSREKKERFSLILESASTNQTSMYLCASSLTGGGSPLHFGNGTRLTVT.

The table lists this clone with a count of one. The rearrangement joins TRBV9 to TRBJ1-3; no reliable D call. CDR1 and CDR2 (germline): SGDLS, YYNGEE. V was shortened by 8 bases and J by 0 bases, with 3 bases between the two germline ends. The CDR3 runs to 11 residues. For the CDR3, the DNA is TGTGCCAGTTCCTCTGGAAACACCATATATTTT. It yields the protein CASSSGNTIYF.

The chain has TRBV2 and TRBJ1-6; 9 nucleotides match TRBD1. CDR3 length equals 13 residues. CDR1 SNHLY and CDR2 FYNNEI come from the germline V gene. With V trimmed by 6 bases and J by 8 bases, 2 bases remained unmatched. The CDR3 reads CASRTGGYSPLHF. CDR3 DNA: TGTGCCAGCAGGACAGGGGGATATTCACCCCTCCACTTT.

The chain is built from TRBV5-1 and TRBJ2-3; D perhaps matches TRBD2 (5 bases). The germline V and J ends were trimmed by 4 bases and 1 base, with 13 bases remaining between them. CDR3 length equals 15 residues. Per germline, CDR1 SGHRS and CDR2 YFSETQ. The CDR3: CASSPPSSRTDTQYF. For the CDR3, the DNA is TGCGCCAGCAGCCCCCCTAGCTCTCGCACAGATACGCAGTATTTT. Based on the CDR3 plus reference TRBV5-1 and TRBJ2-3, the full variable domain is KAGVTQTPRYLIKTRGQQVTLSCSPISGHRSVSWYQQTPGQGLQFLFEYFSETQRNKGNFPGRFSGRQFSNSRSEMNVSTLELGDSALYLCASSPPSSRTDTQYFGPGTRLTVL.

The V and J genes are TRBV12-3 or TRBV12-4 and TRBJ2-7; 7 bases line up with TRBD2. There are 12 residues in the CDR3. With V trimmed by 4 bases and J by 3 bases, 0 bases remained unmatched. The chain's CDR3 is CASSWTSYEQYF. CDR3 DNA sequence: TGTGCCAGCAGTTGGACTAGCTACGAGCAGTACTTC.

The V and J genes are TRBV5-8 and TRBJ1-2, with unresolved D. The V and J ends lost 1 base and 8 bases respectively, with 12 bases between them. Per the germline V gene, CDR1 is SGHTS and CDR2 is YDEGEE. CDR3 length: 13 amino acids. This CDR3 is CASSLTNPGGYTF. As DNA, the CDR3 is TGTGCCAGCAGCTTGACCAACCCGGGAGGCTACACCTTC.

The gene calls are TRBV7-9 and TRBJ2-5; D perhaps matches TRBD1 (6 bases). V dropped 6 bases and J dropped 3 bases, with 14 bases sitting between them. CDR1 is SEHNR and CDR2 is FQNEAQ in the germline V gene (reference sequence). This CDR3 comprises 14 residues. CDR3 residues: CASSYPTGEETQYF. Written as DNA, the CDR3 is TGTGCCAGCAGTTACCCGACAGGCGAAGAGACCCAGTACTTC.

The V and J genes are TRBV25-1 and TRBJ2-3; D tentatively reads TRBD1 or TRBD2 (5 bases each). This CDR3 is built from 15 residues. CDR1 is MGHDK and CDR2 is SYGVNS in the germline V gene. The V and J ends lost 4 bases and 1 base respectively, with 12 bases between them. CDR3 amino acids: CASSGGVGGTDTQYF. The CDR3 region has the DNA TGTGCCAGCAGTGGAGGGGTGGGGGGCACAGATACGCAGTATTTT.

This clone was detected only once. V gene TRBV13 combines with J gene TRBJ2-7, with D unresolved. V lost 3 bases, J lost 2 bases, and 8 bases lay in between. This CDR3 is built from 13 residues. CDR1 and CDR2 from the germline V gene are PRHDT and FYEKMQ (reference sequence). CDR3 DNA: TGTGCCAGCAGCTTTAGGGCGGCCTACGAGCAGTACTTC. Amino acids: CASSFRAAYEQYF.

This clone showed up just once. In nucleotides, the CDR3 is TGTGCCAGCAGCCCGGGGCCAACCGCAGGGGAGACCCAGTACTTC. As protein: CASSPGPTAGETQYF. The chain is built from TRBV11-2 and TRBJ2-5; D may match TRBD1 or TRBD2 (5 bases each). The CDR3 runs 15 residues. The V gene's germline CDR1 is SGHAT and CDR2 FQNNGV. The V end lost 5 bases, the J end lost 5 bases, and 18 bases lay between the germline ends.

This clone was seen more than once but under ten times. The chain recombines TRBV6-5 with TRBJ1-2, with 7 bases lining up with TRBD1. Per the germline V gene, CDR1 is MNHEY and CDR2 is SVGAGI. The CDR3 is 14 amino acids. V gave up 0 bases and J gave up 8 bases; unmatched junction bases: 6. CDR3 sequence: CASSYSYRGEGYTF. The CDR3 nucleotides read TGTGCCAGCAGTTACTCGTACAGGGGCGAAGGCTACACCTTC.